This entry features one T cell receptor beta chain sequence. This sample was taken from a study of blood T cell repertoires in COVID-19. Study-wide context: PBMCs, B-cell-depleted T cells, or T cells provided the cDNA or gDNA that made up the material.

Recruits, aged roughly 18 to 100 years, lived in 24 US areas. Participants had their cohort set by participant-reported clinical history. Symptom resolution, clearance, or two negative PCRs marked donors in Cohort 3 as recovered. Sequencing was performed with immunoSEQ multiplex PCR; in TCRdb, only in-frame clones are kept and a portion is missing. The profile shows about 200,000 clones, roughly four fifths of them singletons. The length of the CDR3 is 14 residues. CDR1 and CDR2 (germline): SEHNR, FQNEAQ (reference sequence). The germline V and J ends were trimmed by 5 bases and 6 bases, with 13 bases remaining between them.

The J gene is TRBJ1-4, the V gene TRBV7-9; a weak D match, TRBD1 (6 bases). Sample: PBMCs or T cells enriched from blood (not recorded which). This TCR was sampled from a man between 35 and 55 years old who had recovered from COVID-19. The CDR3 protein is CASSHDRLYEKLFF. CDR3 sequence (DNA): TGTGCCAGCAGCCACGACAGGTTATATGAAAAACTGTTTTTT.